This T cell receptor (beta chain) is drawn from a study of early T cells in non-severe SARS-CoV-2 infection. TCRdb re-called the 5' RACE reads through MiXCR, storing one row per CDR3 protein. The sample has about 94,000 distinct CDR3 sequences, 13% seen once; the top ten hold approximately 2.3%. From germline, CDR1 is SNHLY and CDR2 FYNNEI. V trimming: 1 base; J trimming: 10 bases; junction bases outside the gene matches: 10. The CDR3 loop spans 15 amino acids. The rearrangement uses TRBV2 and TRBJ1-1; TRBD1 matches 9 bases. Sequencing input: whole blood. The origin of this receptor is an adult who was a healthcare worker with PCR-confirmed SARS-CoV-2 infection or an uninfected control (not recorded which). The CDR3, as DNA: TGTGCCAGCAGTGAAGATGGGACAGGGAAATATACAGCTTTCTTT. Translating gives CASSEDGTGKYTAFF.